These 10 T cell receptor beta chains were sequenced from one sample in a study of PD-1 blockade in classical Hodgkin lymphoma. TCRdb's copy holds only in-frame clones and misses some; the assay was immunoSEQ multiplex PCR. The sample yields fewer than 90,000 clones, approximately 94% seen once. Every one of the patients relapsed after autologous stem cell transplantation (brentuximab vedotin exposure was variable). Material: peripheral blood mononuclear cells (PBMCs), obtained at baseline. Every receptor here comes from a human donor with classical Hodgkin lymphoma.

The gene calls are TRBV19 and TRBJ1-1; D not resolved. Trimming took off 3 bases at V and 1 base at J, with 9 bases between the two ends. Germline CDR1 LNHDA, CDR2 SQIVND (reference sequence). CDR3 size: 14 residues. The CDR3 spells CASSIFSQNTEAFF. The CDR3 nucleotides read TGTGCCAGTAGTATTTTCAGCCAGAACACTGAAGCTTTCTTT.

V usage is TRBV5-4 and J usage is TRBJ2-5; the D is unclear. Trimming removed 6 bases at V and 5 bases at J, with 11 bases between. The CDR3 loop spans 12 amino acids. CDR1 and CDR2 from the germline V gene are SGHNT and YYREEE (reference sequence). The CDR3 spells CASNKGKETQYF. CDR3 DNA sequence: TGTGCCAGCAACAAGGGAAAGGAGACCCAGTACTTC.

This clone has just one count. The chain uses TRBV28 and TRBJ2-5; 8 positions agree with TRBD1. This CDR3 is built from 15 residues. Germline CDR1 reads MDHEN; CDR2 reads SYDVKM. V lost 6 bases, J lost 2 bases, and 8 bases stayed unmatched. CDR3 DNA: TGTGCCAGCAGGCCTTTCGGACAGGGTCAAGAGACCCAGTACTTC. Translation gives CASRPFGQGQETQYF.

The sample holds one count of this clone. V gene TRBV12-5 combines with J gene TRBJ2-5, with 7 bases lining up with TRBD1. J was trimmed by 2 bases and V by 1 base; bases with no gene match: 7. Germline-derived CDR1 and CDR2 are LGHNT and FRNRAP. The CDR3 has 16 residues. CDR3 protein: CASGLAPGQPQETQYF. The CDR3 DNA is TGTGCTAGTGGTTTGGCGCCGGGACAGCCACAAGAGACCCAGTACTTC.

The rearrangement links TRBV27 to TRBJ2-3; D is undetermined. The length of the CDR3 is 12 residues. Deletions cut 5 bases from V and 2 bases from J, with 5 bases between. The germline gives CDR1 MNHEY, CDR2 SMNVEV (reference sequence). CDR3 sequence: CASSPYTDTQYF. Written as DNA, the CDR3 is TGTGCCAGCAGTCCTTACACAGATACGCAGTATTTT.

The chain links TRBV6-5 to TRBJ1-2, with TRBD1 matching 8 bases. The germline CDR1 and CDR2 sequences are MNHEY and SVGAGI. The CDR3 spans 13 residues. With 2 bases clipped from V and 7 bases from J, the junction kept 3 bases outside the gene matches. CDR3 amino acids: CASSYQGAGGYTF. CDR3 DNA: TGTGCCAGCAGTTACCAGGGGGCTGGTGGCTACACCTTC.

The genes are TRBV30 and TRBJ2-3; D perhaps matches TRBD2 (6 bases). Trimming took 2 bases from V and 3 from J, leaving 12 bases between them. Germline CDR1 is GTSNPN and CDR2 is SVGIG (reference sequence). CDR3 length: 14 amino acids. In DNA form, the CDR3 reads TGTGCCTGGAGTCCAAGCGGAGGGACAGATACGCAGTATTTT. Protein sequence: CAWSPSGGTDTQYF.

Here the CDR3 reads CATSRGGSGGPGYRTQYF. The CDR3 DNA sequence: TGTGCCACCAGCAGAGGGGGTAGCGGGGGGCCGGGTTATAGGACCCAGTACTTC. The gene calls are TRBV15 and TRBJ2-5, with TRBD2 identical over 10 bases. The CDR3 covers 18 residues. The trim removed 1 base at V and 7 bases at J, leaving 15 bases unmatched. Germline CDR1 reads LNHNV; CDR2 reads YYDKDF (reference sequence).

The chain uses TRBV28 and TRBJ2-7; 12 bases align to TRBD1. J was trimmed by 4 bases and V by 5 bases; bases with no gene match: 18. The germline CDR1 and CDR2 sequences are MDHEN and SYDVKM. The CDR3 length is 19 residues. The CDR3 is CASSPFTGTGGSSLYEQYF. The CDR3 region has the DNA TGTGCCAGCAGTCCCTTTACCGGGACAGGGGGCTCGAGCTTGTACGAGCAGTACTTC.

This chain connects TRBV5-1 to TRBJ2-5; tentatively, D is TRBD1 (6 bases). With the DNA end fitting TRBJ2-7 better, the J assignment may be wrong. The CDR3 is made up of 14 amino acids. Per germline, CDR1 SGHRS and CDR2 YFSETQ. The CDR3 DNA is TGCGCCAGCGGCCCTCAGGGGAGCGGCTACGAGCAGTACTTC. This encodes CASGPQGSGYEQYF.